Listed below are T cell receptor beta chains from one sample, sequenced in a study of blood T cell repertoires in COVID-19. Sequenced by immunoSEQ multiplex PCR; TCRdb stores in-frame clones only, minus some. The table lists fewer than 200,000 clones, roughly 90% of them singletons. The sample was peripheral blood. These TCRs come from a woman aged 60-70 years who had recovered from COVID-19. Each CDR3 is given with its conserved first and last residue. The D gene is left open where the match is weak. Clone size, where shown, is once, few, many, or a class for clones that have expanded.

d_call	clone_size	j_call	v_call	cdr3_nt	cdr3_aa
-	-	TRBJ1-4	TRBV3-1/TRBV3-2	TGTGCCAGCAGCCAATTTACAGGGTTTCAAGAAAAACTGTTTTTT	CASSQFTGFQEKLFF
TRBD2	-	TRBJ2-7	TRBV7-8	TGTGCCAGCAGCTTCGGACTAGCGGGGCTATACGAGCAGTACTTC	CASSFGLAGLYEQYF
-	-	TRBJ1-2	TRBV28	TGTGCCAGCAGCTCTACAGGGTATGGCTACACCTTC	CASSSTGYGYTF
TRBD1	once	TRBJ1-1	TRBV28	TGTGCCAGCAACCTACAGGGGGAACACACTGAAGCTTTCTTT	CASNLQGEHTEAFF
-	-	TRBJ1-1	TRBV19	TGTGCCAGTCGGGACACAGTGAACACTGAAGCTTTCTTT	CASRDTVNTEAFF
TRBD2	-	TRBJ2-7	TRBV6-6	TGTGCCAGCAGTTCCCTCGGACTAGCGTCCTACGAGCAGTACTTC	CASSSLGLASYEQYF
TRBD1	-	TRBJ1-1	TRBV2	TGTGCCAGCAGTGTGACAGGGGCTGAAGCTTTCTTT	CASSVTGAEAFF
-	-	TRBJ1-2	TRBV19	TGTGCCAGTAGTGAGGGCCCCTCGGGAGGCTACACCTTC	CASSEGPSGGYTF
-	-	TRBJ2-1	TRBV11-3	TGTGCCAGCAGCTCCCAGGACAAGGCAGGGGAGCAGTTCTTC	CASSSQDKAGEQFF
-	-	TRBJ2-3	TRBV4-2	TGTGCCAGCAGCCTAGGGGGGGAAGGTACGCAGTATTTT	CASSLGGEGTQYF
TRBD1	-	TRBJ1-1	TRBV18	TGTGCCAGCTCGACCGGGACAGGGGACACTGAAGCTTTCTTT	CASSTGTGDTEAFF
-	once	TRBJ1-4	TRBV6-5	TGTGCCAGCAGTTATGGCGGTGGTAATGAAAAACTGTTTTTT	CASSYGGGNEKLFF
TRBD2	-	TRBJ2-5	TRBV3-1/TRBV3-2	TGTGCCAGCAGCCATAGCGGGGTTCGACAAAAGGACCAGTACTTC	CASSHSGVRQKDQYF
-	-	TRBJ2-7	TRBV27	TGTGCCAGCAGTTTAACTATACCCCGTCGGGTGGGTGAGTACTACGAGCAGTACTTC	CASSLTIPRRVGEYYEQYF
-	-	TRBJ1-4	TRBV19	TGTGCCAGGCGCAGGGGAACTAATGAAAAACTGTTTTTT	CARRRGTNEKLFF
TRBD2	-	TRBJ2-5	TRBV15	TGTGCCACCAGCACCAGACTAGCGGCCGGCCAAGAGACCCAGTACTTC	CATSTRLAAGQETQYF
TRBD1	-	TRBJ2-5	TRBV3-1/TRBV3-2	TGTGCCAGCAGCCAAAACAGGGGCGGTGAGACCCAGTACTTC	CASSQNRGGETQYF
-	once	TRBJ2-1	TRBV10-3	TGTGCCATCAAAGATGGGGTGGGGGGACGTCATGAGCAGTTCTTC	CAIKDGVGGRHEQFF
-	-	TRBJ2-5	TRBV9	TGTGCCAGCAAGGACTTGCGAGAGACCCAGTACTTC	CASKDLRETQYF
TRBD1	-	TRBJ1-3	TRBV3-1/TRBV3-2	TGTGCCAGCAGCCCAACCTGGGACAGTCGTGGAAACACCATATATTTT	CASSPTWDSRGNTIYF
-	-	TRBJ2-2	TRBV2	TGTGCCAGCAGGGACGGACAGAACACCGGGGAGCTGTTTTTT	CASRDGQNTGELFF
-	once	TRBJ2-1	TRBV5-1	TGCGCCAGCAGCCCCCAGACAGTCTCCTACAATGAGCAGTTCTTC	CASSPQTVSYNEQFF
-	-	TRBJ2-5	TRBV27	TGTGCCAGCGGACACCCACAAGAGACCCAGTACTTC	CASGHPQETQYF
-	few	TRBJ2-3	TRBV11-3	TGTGCCAGCTCTCGAGGGGGATCTAGCACAGATACGCAGTATTTT	CASSRGGSSTDTQYF